This TCR beta chain comes out of a study of neurological immune-mediated disorders. In its sample, this clonotype was seen many times. This CDR3 is built from 15 residues. J lost 2 bases, V lost 6 bases, and 6 bases had no gene match. Germline lookup yields CDR1 MNHEY and CDR2 SVGAGI. TCRdb called the 5' RACE reads again in MiXCR, with one record for every CDR3 protein. The table shows 84,000 or so distinct CDR3 sequences, with around 13% occurring only once. The time point denotes: longitudinal time-point 2. The unsorted libraries were generated from a total of 2 million PBMCs, which had been stored in RNAlater at -80 C.

This receptor was obtained from a female donor with HTLV-1-associated myelopathy (HAM/TSP). This chain links TRBV6-5 with TRBJ2-3; 9 bases are shared with TRBD2. The source material was PBMCs. The CDR3 sequence is CASRTGGGVTDTQYF. For the CDR3, the DNA is TGTGCCAGCAGAACCGGCGGGGGGGTCACAGATACGCAGTATTTT.